The rows below give T cell receptor beta chains drawn from one sample of a study of blood T cells in healthy people across ages. TCRdb fed the 5' RACE reads into MiXCR, producing one record per CDR3 protein. The sample has around 800,000 distinct CDR3 sequences; around 62% are singletons. The specimen was blood. The receptors here all came from a man between 25 and 39 years old in good health. Both conserved end residues are part of each CDR3. The D gene is left open where the match is weak. Some rows mark clone size as missing; the rest say once, few, many or name a class of expanded clone.

>-|-|TRBV5-1|TRBJ2-5
CACSSNSALGETQYF
TGCGCCTGCAGCTCAAATAGCGCCCTGGGGGAGACCCAGTACTTC
>few|-|TRBV3-1|TRBJ1-1
CASSQMTNTEAFF
TGTGCCAGCAGTCAAATGACCAACACTGAGGCTTTCTTT
>-|-|TRBV13|TRBJ1-2
CASSPREDPGYGYTF
TGTGCCAGCAGCCCCAGGGAGGACCCTGGCTATGGCTACACCTTC
>-|-|TRBV28|TRBJ2-1
CASRGSLGYNEQFF
TGTGCCAGCAGAGGCTCCCTCGGCTACAATGAGCAGTTCTTC
>-|-|TRBV28|TRBJ2-7
CASSLPGDINYEQYF
TGTGCCAGCAGTTTACCCGGGGACATAAACTACGAGCAGTACTTC
>-|TRBD2|TRBV2|TRBJ2-5
CVSSTASGGDLTQYF
TGTGTCAGCAGTACTGCTAGCGGGGGGGACCTGACCCAGTACTTC
>-|-|TRBV11-2|TRBJ2-3
CASSRTTTDTQYF
TGTGCCAGCAGCCGGACTACCACAGATACGCAGTATTTT
>few|-|TRBV3-1|TRBJ2-1
CASSQGTGVRRNEQFF
TGTGCCAGCAGCCAAGGTACGGGGGTGAGGAGGAATGAGCAGTTCTTC
>few|-|TRBV7-9|TRBJ2-1
CASSPRGAYEQFF
TGTGCCAGCAGCCCCAGGGGGGCTTATGAGCAGTTCTTC
>few|-|TRBV18|TRBJ2-7
CASSPAPNAEQYF
TGTGCCAGCTCACCAGCTCCGAACGCCGAGCAGTACTTC
>-|-|TRBV5-1|TRBJ2-1
CASAQIDSEGEQFF
TGCGCCAGCGCCCAGATAGATAGTGAGGGTGAGCAGTTCTTC
>-|-|TRBV20-1|TRBJ2-5
CSASWAGETQYF
TGCAGTGCTAGCTGGGCGGGGGAGACCCAGTACTTC
>-|-|TRBV12-3/TRBV12-4|TRBJ2-1
CASSLFLDYLYNEQFF
TGTGCCAGCAGTTTATTTCTGGACTACCTCTACAATGAGCAGTTCTTC
>few|-|TRBV12-3/TRBV12-4|TRBJ2-3
CASGNYPDTQYF
TGTGCCAGCGGGAATTACCCAGATACGCAGTATTTT
>-|-|TRBV6-1|TRBJ2-7
CASVIAYEQYF
TGTGCCAGCGTCATTGCCTACGAGCAGTACTTC
>-|TRBD2|TRBV4-2|TRBJ2-5
CASRQVTSGRETQYF
TGTGCCAGCAGGCAAGTTACTAGCGGGCGAGAGACCCAGTACTTC
>-|-|TRBV20-1|TRBJ2-7
CSAAPGIGVNAAEQYF
TGCAGTGCTGCCCCGGGAATAGGGGTCAATGCGGCCGAGCAGTACTTC
>-|TRBD1|TRBV29-1|TRBJ2-5
CSVTGYRMETQYF
TGCAGCGTGACAGGGTACCGGATGGAGACCCAGTACTTC
>-|TRBD2|TRBV7-9|TRBJ2-5
CASSLGTSGYQETQYF
TGTGCCAGCAGCTTAGGGACTAGCGGGTACCAAGAGACCCAGTACTTC
>-|TRBD2|TRBV28|TRBJ2-3
CASSVAGGRQVTQYF
TGTGCCAGCAGTGTAGCGGGGGGGCGGCAAGTTACGCAGTATTTT
>-|-|TRBV7-2|TRBJ1-2
CASSLGYTAGGYTF
TGTGCCAGCAGCTTAGGTTACACCGCCGGGGGCTACACCTTC
>once|TRBD2|TRBV7-2|TRBJ2-5
CASSEQFSGGEETQYF
TGTGCCAGCAGCGAACAATTTAGCGGGGGAGAGGAGACCCAGTACTTC
>few|TRBD1|TRBV28|TRBJ2-1
CASSWATGRNEQFF
TGTGCCAGCAGTTGGGCGACAGGGAGAAATGAGCAGTTCTTC
>few|-|TRBV5-1|TRBJ2-6
CASSWTAAGANVLTF
TGCGCCAGCAGCTGGACAGCGGCTGGGGCCAACGTCCTGACTTTC
>-|-|TRBV5-5|TRBJ1-1
CASSRGTATEAFF
TGTGCCAGCAGCCGCGGGACGGCCACTGAAGCTTTCTTT
>-|TRBD1|TRBV5-1|TRBJ2-1
CASSPRQGAGYNEQFF
TGCGCCAGCAGCCCGCGACAGGGGGCGGGCTACAATGAGCAGTTCTTC
>-|-|TRBV27|TRBJ2-7
CALPGTHYEQYF
TGTGCCCTTCCCGGGACACACTACGAGCAGTACTTC
>few|TRBD2|TRBV9|TRBJ2-5
CASSRGGGPEETQYF
TGTGCCAGCAGCCGTGGCGGGGGGCCAGAAGAGACCCAGTACTTC
>once|-|TRBV3-1|TRBJ2-1
CASSQETGLDEQFF
TGTGCCAGCAGCCAAGAGACTGGCTTAGATGAGCAGTTCTTC
>-|-|TRBV13|TRBJ2-1
CASSLDYRSYNEQFF
TGTGCCAGCAGTTTGGACTACCGCTCCTACAATGAGCAGTTCTTC
>-|-|TRBV6-6|TRBJ2-3
CASKRTASTDTQYF
TGTGCCAGCAAGAGGACAGCCAGCACAGATACGCAGTATTTT
>few|-|TRBV29-1|TRBJ2-7
CSVRDTGLYEQYF
TGCAGCGTCCGCGACACGGGGCTCTACGAGCAGTACTTC
>-|-|TRBV20-1|TRBJ1-2
CSAGDGVYGYTF
TGCAGTGCAGGGGACGGAGTCTATGGCTACACCTTC
>-|TRBD2|TRBV9|TRBJ2-5
CASSVGRGGSLETQYF
TGTGCCAGCAGCGTAGGTCGGGGGGGGAGTTTGGAGACCCAGTACTTC
>-|-|TRBV25-1|TRBJ1-4
CASSGPGTLFF
TGTGCCAGCAGCGGGCCCGGGACACTGTTTTTT
>-|-|TRBV7-2|TRBJ1-6
CASSQQTANSPLHF
TGTGCCAGCAGCCAACAGACAGCTAATTCACCCCTCCACTTT
>-|TRBD2|TRBV6-2/TRBV6-3|TRBJ2-1
CASSERGGSHNEQFF
TGTGCCAGCAGCGAGCGGGGGGGGTCACACAATGAGCAGTTCTTC
>-|-|TRBV7-3|TRBJ2-1
CASSLSRPDYNEQFF
TGTGCCAGCAGCTTAAGTCGGCCAGACTACAATGAGCAGTTCTTC
>-|-|TRBV7-2|TRBJ2-5
CASSLAWGIEETQYF
TGTGCCAGCAGCTTAGCCTGGGGGATAGAAGAGACCCAGTACTTC
>-|-|TRBV7-2|TRBJ2-3
CASSHGGGDTQYF
TGTGCCAGCAGCCACGGAGGGGGAGATACGCAGTATTTT
>-|TRBD1|TRBV29-1|TRBJ2-2
CSGGQGNTGELFF
TGCAGCGGAGGACAGGGCAACACCGGGGAGCTGTTTTTT
>few|-|TRBV7-6|TRBJ2-3
CASSRTLKDTQYF
TGTGCCAGCAGCCGGACCCTAAAGGATACGCAGTATTTT
>-|-|TRBV4-3|TRBJ1-4
CASSEDGLNEKLFF
TGCGCCAGCAGCGAAGACGGCCTCAATGAAAAACTGTTTTTT
>-|-|TRBV9|TRBJ2-7
CASSAREGGAAHEQYF
TGTGCCAGCAGCGCTAGAGAGGGGGGGGCTGCCCACGAGCAGTACTTC
>-|TRBD1|TRBV20-1|TRBJ2-7
CSANPTTGGNDEQYF
TGCAGTGCTAATCCTACGACAGGGGGCAACGACGAGCAGTACTTC
>-|-|TRBV12-3/TRBV12-4|TRBJ2-3
CASRSGRGNTDTQYF
TGTGCCAGCAGGTCGGGGCGAGGGAACACAGATACGCAGTATTTT
>many|-|TRBV12-3/TRBV12-4|TRBJ2-5
CASSTGHSTETQYF
TGTGCCAGCAGCACGGGACACTCCACGGAGACCCAGTACTTC
>once|-|TRBV18|TRBJ2-7
CASSPRADSEQYF
TGTGCCAGCTCACCCCGGGCTGACAGCGAGCAGTACTTC
>many|-|TRBV2|TRBJ2-7
CASSAVREQYF
TGTGCCAGCAGTGCGGTTAGAGAGCAGTACTTC